This T cell receptor (beta chain) derives from a study of blood T cell repertoires in COVID-19. Study-level background: Samples of COVID-19 (acute and convalescent) were obtained from the United States, Italy and Spain.

The CDR3 totals 17 residues. Deletions cut 7 bases from V and 0 bases from J, with 21 bases between. Germline values: CDR1 SEHNR, CDR2 FQNEAQ (reference sequence). Authors' methods: Estimation of nucleated cell counts was performed using reference gene primer amplification. Assay: immunoSEQ multiplex PCR; the TCRdb copy retains only in-frame clones and omits some. V and J calls and clone size are given by that table; D and trimming were obtained from the DNA. The data contain 90,000 to 150,000 clones, around 79% of them singletons. The specimen sequenced was peripheral blood. This sequence was found in a man aged 45 to 65 with acute or convalescent COVID-19. The chain joins TRBV7-9 to TRBJ1-1; D may be TRBD1 (5 bases). CDR3 loop: CASTWRGYFGMNTEAFF. DNA of the CDR3: TGTGCCAGCACCTGGCGGGGGTATTTCGGAATGAACACTGAAGCTTTCTTT.